This T cell receptor beta chain is from a study of cytomegalovirus exposure and HLA in healthy donors. Use of 60 Vbeta and 13 Jbeta primers characterized the PCR. The method was immunoSEQ multiplex PCR; TCRdb's version includes in-frame clones alone and lacks a portion of them. The sample holds around 76,000 clones; approximately 72% are singletons and the top ten take about 9.5%. This TCR came from a woman aged 40 to 50 in good health and CMV-seropositive. Sequencing input: PBMCs.

CDR3 sequence reads: CASRGIRLARTGELFF. CDR3 DNA: TGTGCCAGCCGTGGAATTAGACTAGCACGGACCGGGGAGCTGTTTTTT. This chain joins TRBV28 and TRBJ2-2, with 7 bases matching TRBD2. The germline CDR1 and CDR2 sequences are MDHEN and SYDVKM. The CDR3 length is 16 residues. J was trimmed by 5 bases and V by 8 bases; bases with no gene match: 14.